This is a list of T cell receptor beta chains from one sample in a study of blood T cells in healthy people across ages. MiXCR was run by TCRdb on the 5' RACE reads, yielding one entry per CDR3 protein. This table holds about 640,000 distinct CDR3 sequences, roughly 53% found once. Sequenced: blood. The origin of the receptors is a man aged 60-69 years in good health. The CDR3 runs from the conserved cysteine through the conserved F or W. The D gene is left open where the match is weak. A row's size may be missing; if present it is once, few, many or a size class.

D gene	clone size	V gene	J gene	CDR3 DNA	CDR3 protein
-	-	TRBV5-1	TRBJ2-1	TGCGCCAGCAGCGAAGCGTGGGGTTCCTACAATGAGCAGTTCTTC	CASSEAWGSYNEQFF
-	-	TRBV24-1	TRBJ2-1	TGTGCCACCAGTGGACAGCCTGCGAATGAGCAGTTCTTC	CATSGQPANEQFF
-	-	TRBV12-3/TRBV12-4	TRBJ2-7	TGTGCCAGCAGTTTCGGGCTACCCTACGAGCAGTACTTC	CASSFGLPYEQYF
TRBD1	few	TRBV9	TRBJ2-7	TGTGCCAGCAGCGTTTCCTCCGGGACAGAATCCTACGAGCAGTACTTC	CASSVSSGTESYEQYF
TRBD1	-	TRBV20-1	TRBJ1-2	TGCAGTGCATCTGACAGGGGGCTCGGTGGCTACACCTTC	CSASDRGLGGYTF
-	-	TRBV28	TRBJ2-5	TGTGCCAGCAGTTTCCGGGGGGCGCTTTTCGAAGAGACCCAGTACTTC	CASSFRGALFEETQYF
TRBD1	few	TRBV9	TRBJ2-4	TGTGCCAGCAGCGAGACAGGGGACACAAACATTCAGTACTTC	CASSETGDTNIQYF
-	-	TRBV20-1	TRBJ2-3	TGCAGTGCCCCCGCGACCGTCCGCGATACGCAGTATTTT	CSAPATVRDTQYF
-	-	TRBV7-9	TRBJ2-1	TGTGCCAGCAGCTTTGGGGGGCTTGACTACAATGAGCAGTTCTTC	CASSFGGLDYNEQFF
-	few	TRBV29-1	TRBJ2-4	TGCAGCCCTGCCGAGGACAAAAACATTCAGTACTTC	CSPAEDKNIQYF
-	few	TRBV12-3/TRBV12-4	TRBJ2-1	TGTGCCAGCAACCCAGGGGGGGGCCGAGGAAATGAGCAGTTCTTC	CASNPGGGRGNEQFF
TRBD1	once	TRBV2	TRBJ1-6	TGTGCCAGCAGTGAGGCAGGGGGGGCCAATTCACCCCTCCACTTT	CASSEAGGANSPLHF
-	-	TRBV29-1	TRBJ1-1	TGCAGCGGACGGGACACCCTCCTTTACACTGAAGCTTTCTTT	CSGRDTLLYTEAFF
-	once	TRBV6-6	TRBJ1-3	TGTGCCAGCAGCCGAGGGGCAGACTCTGGAAACACCATATATTTT	CASSRGADSGNTIYF
-	many	TRBV5-1	TRBJ2-7	TGCGCCAGCAGCTTGGCCCCGGGCGGAGACGGCGAGCAGTACTTC	CASSLAPGGDGEQYF
-	-	TRBV20-1	TRBJ1-6	TGCAGTGCCCAGGATACCTATAATTCACCCCTCCACTTT	CSAQDTYNSPLHF
TRBD1	-	TRBV5-5	TRBJ2-5	TGTGCCAGCCGACAGGGAAAAGAGACCCAGTACTTC	CASRQGKETQYF
-	-	TRBV7-9	TRBJ2-1	TGTGCCAGCAGCCCCGCCCTCTGGGGTGAGCAGTTCTTC	CASSPALWGEQFF
-	-	TRBV11-2	TRBJ2-1	TGTGCCAGCAGCTTAGCTGGGGGTGACAATGAGCAGTTCTTC	CASSLAGGDNEQFF
-	few	TRBV9	TRBJ2-1	TGTGCCAGCAGCGTAGCCGGGTGGGGGACAAGCAATGAGCAGTTCTTC	CASSVAGWGTSNEQFF
-	-	TRBV7-9	TRBJ2-3	TGTGCCAGCAGCTTAGACACAGGTACGCAGTATTTT	CASSLDTGTQYF
-	-	TRBV2	TRBJ1-1	TGTGCCTGCAAGATAGGGGAGAAAGCTTTCTTT	CACKIGEKAFF
TRBD2	few	TRBV5-1	TRBJ2-5	TGCGCCAGCAGCCTGTCTAGCGGGGGACAGGAGACCCAGTACTTC	CASSLSSGGQETQYF
TRBD2	few	TRBV28	TRBJ2-1	TGTGCCAGCAGTTTAGCTAGCGGGGGGTCGAGGGGTAATGAGCAGTTCTTC	CASSLASGGSRGNEQFF
-	-	TRBV29-1	TRBJ2-5	TGCAGCGTTGACAGTCAAGAGACCCAGTACTTC	CSVDSQETQYF
-	few	TRBV6-5	TRBJ1-1	TGTGCCAGCAGTTATGACAGCGAGCTAATGAACACTGAAGCTTTCTTT	CASSYDSELMNTEAFF
-	once	TRBV7-9	TRBJ2-5	TGTGCCAGCAGCTGGGGGACTGGTTTGGAGACCCAGTACTTC	CASSWGTGLETQYF
-	-	TRBV3-1	TRBJ2-7	TGTGCCAGCAGCCAAGACGGGGGTTACAGCTCCTACGAGCAGTACTTC	CASSQDGGYSSYEQYF
TRBD1	-	TRBV5-1	TRBJ1-2	TGCGCCAGCAGCGCGGGACAGGGGGCTCACTATGGCTACACCTTC	CASSAGQGAHYGYTF
TRBD1	-	TRBV7-2	TRBJ2-1	TGTGCCAGCAGCCGGACAGGGGGCTCCTACAATGAGCAGTTCTTC	CASSRTGGSYNEQFF
TRBD1	few	TRBV12-3/TRBV12-4	TRBJ2-3	TGTGCCAGCAGTTCGACAGGGCGCGGCACAGATACGCAGTATTTT	CASSSTGRGTDTQYF
-	-	TRBV18	TRBJ2-1	TGTGCCAGCTCACTTTACTTGAATGAGCAGTTCTTC	CASSLYLNEQFF
TRBD1	-	TRBV3-1	TRBJ2-7	TGTGCCAGCAGCCAGCTGTTGACAGGGGAGTACGAGCAGTACTTC	CASSQLLTGEYEQYF
-	few	TRBV5-1	TRBJ1-1	TGCGCCAGCAGCTTGGTAAACGGGGGCACTGAAGCTTTCTTT	CASSLVNGGTEAFF
TRBD1	-	TRBV20-1	TRBJ1-5	TGCAGTGCTAGAGATCGGGACAGGGGACGGCAGCCCCAGCATTTT	CSARDRDRGRQPQHF
TRBD2	-	TRBV12-3/TRBV12-4	TRBJ2-3	TGTGCCAGCAGTTACCGGGGAGGGTTTGGCACAGATACGCAGTATTTT	CASSYRGGFGTDTQYF
TRBD1	-	TRBV9	TRBJ2-1	TGTGCCAGCAGCGTAGAGGGGGCGCGCTTTCGGGAGCAGTTCTTC	CASSVEGARFREQFF
-	few	TRBV7-9	TRBJ2-3	TGTGCCAGCAGCTTAGACTCCAGGACGCAGTATTTT	CASSLDSRTQYF
TRBD1	-	TRBV3-1	TRBJ2-7	TGTGCCAGCAGCCAAGGCGGTGTTACAGGGGGCTTGGATAGGCAGTACTTC	CASSQGGVTGGLDRQYF
-	few	TRBV29-1	TRBJ2-7	TGCAGCGTAGCCCAAACAGGGGCGGGATACGAGCAGTACTTC	CSVAQTGAGYEQYF
-	-	TRBV10-1	TRBJ1-2	TGCGCCAGCAGTGAGTCGAGGTCCGGCGGCTACACCTTC	CASSESRSGGYTF
-	-	TRBV7-9	TRBJ2-1	TGTGCCAGCAGCTTAAATCCCAGGGTGGGTGAGCAGTTCTTC	CASSLNPRVGEQFF
TRBD1	-	TRBV28	TRBJ1-2	TGTGCCAGCAGTTTCGCCGGGACAGGGAAAGGCTACACCTTC	CASSFAGTGKGYTF
TRBD2	-	TRBV9	TRBJ2-7	TGTGCCAGCAGCGGGTCTAGCGGCAGCATCTACGAGCAGTACTTC	CASSGSSGSIYEQYF
TRBD2	once	TRBV9	TRBJ2-2	TGTGCCAGCACCCCCGGGACTAGCGGGGGGAGGTTCGCCGGGGAGCTGTTTTTT	CASTPGTSGGRFAGELFF
TRBD2	-	TRBV6-1	TRBJ2-1	TGTGCCAGCAGTGGCCGCGGGGGGAGCTCCTACAATGAGCAGTTCTTC	CASSGRGGSSYNEQFF
-	-	TRBV9	TRBJ2-3	TGTGCCAGCAGCGGGGCAACCACAGATACGCAGTATTTT	CASSGATTDTQYF
-	-	TRBV5-6	TRBJ2-1	TGTGCCAGCAGCTTGGGGGTATGGGAGACCCAGTTCTTC	CASSLGVWETQFF
TRBD2	-	TRBV7-2	TRBJ2-3	TGTGCCAGCAGCTCTGAGCCGGGACTAGCGGGGGGTACGCAGTATTTT	CASSSEPGLAGGTQYF
TRBD1	-	TRBV5-1	TRBJ1-2	TGCGCCAGCAGCGCAGACAGGGGGCAATCTGGCTACACCTTC	CASSADRGQSGYTF
-	once	TRBV6-2/TRBV6-3	TRBJ2-6	TGTGCCAGCCTTAAATCTGGGGCCAACGTCCTGACTTTC	CASLKSGANVLTF
-	-	TRBV4-1	TRBJ2-7	TGCGCCAGCAGCCAAGAGGGGGCAGGGGCATTCTCCGAGCAGTACTTC	CASSQEGAGAFSEQYF
TRBD2	few	TRBV6-1	TRBJ2-1	TGTGCCAGCAGTGAAATAGCGGGGGCTTACAATGAGCAGTTCTTC	CASSEIAGAYNEQFF
-	-	TRBV6-1	TRBJ1-2	TGTGCCAGCAGTGAGGACACCTACTATGGCTACACCTTC	CASSEDTYYGYTF